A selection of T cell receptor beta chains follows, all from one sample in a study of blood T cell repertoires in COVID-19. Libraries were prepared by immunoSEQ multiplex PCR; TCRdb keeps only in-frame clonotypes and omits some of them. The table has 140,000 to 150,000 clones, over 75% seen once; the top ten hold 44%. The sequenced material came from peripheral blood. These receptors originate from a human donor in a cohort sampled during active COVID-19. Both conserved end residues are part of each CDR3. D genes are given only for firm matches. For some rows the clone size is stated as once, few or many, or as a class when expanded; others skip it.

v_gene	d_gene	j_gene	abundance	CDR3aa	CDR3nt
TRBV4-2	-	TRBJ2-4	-	CASSHNPGQLAKNIQYF	TGTGCCAGCAGCCACAACCCCGGACAGTTAGCCAAAAACATTCAGTACTTC
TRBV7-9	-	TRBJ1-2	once	CASSIDDGYGYTF	TGTGCCAGCAGTATAGACGACGGGTATGGCTACACCTTC
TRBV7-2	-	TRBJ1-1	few	CASSSTPNTEAFF	TGTGCCAGCAGCTCGACACCCAACACTGAAGCTTTCTTT
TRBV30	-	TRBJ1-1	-	CAWSSGRSTEAFF	TGTGCCTGGAGTTCTGGGAGGAGCACTGAAGCTTTCTTT
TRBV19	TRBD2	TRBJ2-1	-	CASSTGLAGYNEQFF	TGTGCCAGTAGTACAGGACTAGCGGGGTACAATGAGCAGTTCTTC
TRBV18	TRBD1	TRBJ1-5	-	CASSAGTAPNQPQHF	TGTGCCAGCTCAGCCGGGACAGCCCCAAATCAGCCCCAGCATTTT
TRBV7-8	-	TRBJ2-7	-	CASSPKLSGDEQYF	TGTGCCAGCAGCCCGAAGCTCTCAGGGGACGAGCAGTACTTC
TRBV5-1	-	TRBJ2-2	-	CASSLGGNTGELFF	TGCGCCAGCAGCCTAGGGGGGAACACCGGGGAGCTGTTTTTT
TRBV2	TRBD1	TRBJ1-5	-	CASSIDLTGGQPQHF	TGTGCCAGCAGTATAGACTTGACAGGGGGCCAGCCCCAGCATTTT
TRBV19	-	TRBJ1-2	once	CASSIDLLGQLTAGYTF	TGTGCCAGTAGTATAGATCTATTAGGACAGCTAACAGCAGGCTACACCTTC
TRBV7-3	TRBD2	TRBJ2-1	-	CASSKLGTSGYNEQFF	TGTGCCAGCAGTAAATTAGGGACTAGCGGTTACAATGAGCAGTTCTTC
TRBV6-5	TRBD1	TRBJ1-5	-	CASTRQGLGQPQHF	TGTGCCAGCACCCGACAGGGTTTGGGTCAGCCCCAGCATTTT
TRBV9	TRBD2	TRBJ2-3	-	CASSVVSGGGKDTQYF	TGTGCCAGCAGCGTGGTTAGCGGGGGGGGTAAAGATACGCAGTATTTT
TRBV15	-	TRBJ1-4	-	CATSRGVREKLFF	TGTGCCACCAGCAGGGGCGTGAGAGAGAAACTGTTTTTT
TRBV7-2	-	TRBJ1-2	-	CASSLAPGTNYGYTF	TGTGCCAGCAGCTTAGCTCCAGGGACTAACTATGGCTACACCTTC